This T cell receptor (beta chain) emerged from a study of T cell repertoires in cytomegalovirus infection. Study as a whole: Through public TCR beta signatures, both CMV infection and matching HLA type were indicated. Findings and limits, study-wide: HLA-C-restricted, CMV-specific TCR beta clonotypes were dominant ex vivo.

The CDR3 has 15 amino acids. Looked up from germline, CDR1 is MNHEY and CDR2 is SVGAGI. V was shortened by 2 bases and J by 1 base, with 11 bases between the two germline ends. A word on this clonotype: The antigen is not known.

TCRdb processed the reads anew with MiXCR; each CDR3 protein has one entry. The sample shows some 220,000 distinct CDR3 sequences, approximately 6.7% of them seen only once. The specimen sequenced was PBMCs. The chain combines TRBV6-5 with TRBJ1-1, with D perhaps TRBD1 (6 bases). This TCR derives from a human donor in good health (CMV status not recorded). Some clones in this sample may be carry-over from other donors' samples. The CDR3 region is CASSYRGGQNTEAFF. The CDR3 DNA sequence: TGTGCCAGCAGTTACAGAGGGGGGCAGAACACTGAAGCTTTCTTT.